The following is a TCR beta chain sequence with its context. Its antigen is currently not known. No base qualities exist here, and no much larger clone lies one base off it. The data originate from a study of blood T cell repertoires in COVID-19 (dated by TCRdb to about 2020). Some background on the complete study: Samples from collaborators originated in the United States, Italy and Spain and spanned both the acute and convalescent phases of COVID-19. The samples were drawn from the first 160 participants of the ongoing ImmuneRACE study and from 1,254 subjects provided by 6 global collaborators. The material from the prospective study consisted of cDNA or gDNA derived from T cells, B-cell-depleted T cells, or PBMCs. Subjects who had been exposed to COVID-19, were actively infected with it, or had recovered from it provided the deeply sampled blood TCRbeta repertoires that made up the dataset. Nearly every sample came with metadata listing a de-identified subject ID, COVID-19 status, age in years and sex. Where available, HLA class I and class II types were obtained from metadata supplied by the sample provider rather than from assay-based typing. The repertoires were released in a freely available public database intended as a resource for research on the immune response to SARS-CoV-2. General findings and caveats noted by the study authors: The amount of clinical and demographic metadata varied by source and participant and was provided uncurated.

TCRbeta CDR3 regions were amplified from genomic DNA by means of the immunoSEQ Assay, a bias-controlled multiplex PCR. In the authors' own workflow: Within the assay, amplification of reference gene primers was used to estimate how many nucleated cells each sample contained. To quantify the absolute abundance of each unique TCRbeta CDR3 rearrangement, sequence reads were collapsed and filtered. For each sample, productive Simpson clonality was calculated as the square root of Simpson's diversity index over productive rearrangements. The immuneACCESS repertoire file appears here via TCRdb, limited to in-frame rearrangements. These files lack a portion of the clones; in checked studies, under half of the deficit traces to unresolved V genes, and the cause of the others is not known. V and J calls plus clone size are reproduced from that table; the DNA served to infer D and trimming. The sample contains over 200,000 clones, approximately 84% of them found a single time. Approximately 8.1% of the sample is in the top ten clones.

Collaborating institutions collected whole blood in K2EDTA tubes following their own protocols. For TCRbeta analysis, collaborators shipped samples as frozen whole blood, isolated PBMCs, or DNA extracted from either of those sample types. The germline V gene provides CDR1 MDHEN and CDR2 SYDVKM. V loses 3 bases of germline sequence and J loses 7 bases, and the interval between the two ends is 13 bases. Its CDR3 holds 14 amino acids, cysteine through phenylalanine. CDR3 DNA is the only sequence kept; it has 42 bases, read in frame from the first base. This clonotype was sampled from a woman aged 45-60 years with active or convalescent COVID-19. Sample: peripheral blood. The chain is encoded by TRBV28 joined to TRBJ1-5, with a weak D call of TRBD1 (5 bases match). The DNA is as follows: TGTGCCAGCAGTTTGCCGGGGGGGTCACAGCCCCAGCATTTT. Translated, this gives CASSLPGGSQPQHF.